The clone carrying this T cell receptor (beta chain) was observed a handful of times. What it binds is not known. Other DNA sequences in the same sample also yield this CDR3. The whole isolated RNA underwent reverse transcription, so sequencing captured expressed TCRB transcripts. About 3.57 million reads were obtained on average from naive, central memory and regulatory T cell samples. The table came from immunoSEQ multiplex PCR; TCRdb's copy has only in-frame clones and leaves some out. Of fewer than 500,000 clones listed, 11% to 15% were seen once; the top ten hold 0.035% to 0.04%. These data belong to a study of beta chain features in type 1 diabetes. This CDR3 spans 11 amino acids. V was trimmed by 2 bases and J by 8 bases, leaving 6 bases between them. The germline gives CDR1 MGHDK, CDR2 SYGVNS. Findings and limits, study-wide: The cDNA sequencing approach could over-represent high-TCR-expressing cells. It was among patients, rather than healthy donors, that naive, central memory and Treg TCRB repertoires appeared more similar. In these data, an HLA type influence on TCRB rearrangement remained unresolved.

The V call is TRBV25-1, the J call TRBJ1-2; unclear D gene. The material sequenced was naive CD4+ T cells from blood. The sequence came from a young man in good health. CDR3 DNA: TGTGCCAGCAGTGAACTGGGGGGCTACACCTTC. It yields the protein CASSELGGYTF.